The 29 T cell receptor beta chains in this list originate from one sample, sequenced in a study of T cell changes during pregnancy in multiple sclerosis. Only in-frame clones appear in the TCRdb table, and some are missing; sequencing was by immunoSEQ multiplex PCR. The sample carries some 66,000 clones, around 90% recorded once. The starting material was CD8+ T cells from peripheral blood mononuclear cells, obtained before pregnancy. Every receptor here comes from a female donor with multiple sclerosis, enrolled in a pregnancy study.

V usage is TRBV5-1 and J usage is TRBJ1-1; TRBD1 matches 8 bases. The germline gives CDR1 SGHRS, CDR2 YFSETQ. The CDR3 loop spans 15 amino acids. With V trimmed by 0 bases and J by 3 bases, 4 bases remained unmatched. The CDR3 sequence: CASSLAPGQDTEAFF. CDR3 coding DNA: TGCGCCAGCAGCTTGGCCCCGGGACAGGACACTGAAGCTTTCTTT.

The chain has TRBV5-6 and TRBJ2-5; D call uncertain. Germline CDR1 and CDR2: SGHDT and YYEEEE. The V end lost 4 bases, the J end lost 5 bases, and 21 bases lay between the germline ends. This CDR3 contains 16 residues. The CDR3 DNA follows: TGTGCCAGCAGCGACCCCCGAGGCGCTATGGTGGAGACCCAGTACTTC. This sequence encodes CASSDPRGAMVETQYF.

The chain joins TRBV10-1 to TRBJ2-1, with D possibly matching TRBD2 (6 bases). CDR3 length equals 14 residues. Germline loops: CDR1 WNHNN, CDR2 SYGVQD (reference sequence). Trimming cost V 2 bases and J 7 bases, with 12 bases left between them. CDR3 coding DNA: TGCGCCAGCAGTGAGGGAGGGACGGAAAATGAGCAGTTCTTC. Encoded protein: CASSEGGTENEQFF.

The rearrangement links TRBV7-6 to TRBJ1-5; tentative D call: TRBD1 (5 bases). The CDR3 spans 16 residues. Germline V CDR1 and CDR2: SGHVS, FNYEAQ. Trimming cost V 2 bases and J 3 bases, with 14 bases left between them. CDR3 sequence reads: CASSLIRQGLNQPQHF. CDR3 nucleotides: TGTGCCAGCAGCTTAATCAGGCAGGGCCTCAATCAGCCCCAGCATTTT.

The chain couples TRBV9 to TRBJ2-5, with D unclear. Germline V CDR1 and CDR2: SGDLS, YYNGEE. The CDR3 is 13 amino acids. The ends were cut back, 0 bases at V and 5 bases at J, with 8 bases in the middle. The CDR3 region is CASSVDHRETQYF. The CDR3 region has the DNA TGTGCCAGCAGCGTAGATCATCGGGAGACCCAGTACTTC.

This clone has just one count. The V gene is TRBV6-5, the J gene TRBJ2-7; the D gene is possibly TRBD1 (7 bases). CDR1 MNHEY and CDR2 SVGAGI come from the germline V gene. The CDR3 runs to 15 residues. Between the trimmed V and J ends, which lost 7 bases and 2 bases, there was a span of 18 bases. The CDR3 is CASTSLQGGPYEQYF. For the CDR3, the DNA is TGTGCCAGCACCTCCCTCCAGGGGGGACCCTACGAGCAGTACTTC.

This clone was found once. The chain links TRBV11-2 to TRBJ1-1; a weak D match, TRBD1 (5 bases). V lost 1 base and J 11 bases, leaving 17 bases between the germline ends. The germline CDR1 and CDR2 sequences are SGHAT and FQNNGV. The CDR3 is 14 amino acids. The CDR3 coding sequence is TGTGCCAGCAGCTTAGGCCTCGGACCTGGGGGGGCTTTCTTT. Protein product: CASSLGLGPGGAFF.

The V gene is TRBV6-1, the J gene TRBJ2-7; D is perhaps TRBD2 (6 bases). Germline lookup yields CDR1 MNHNS and CDR2 SASEGT. There are 15 residues in the CDR3. With 2 bases removed from V and 3 bases from J, the gap between germline ends came to 14 bases. This chain's CDR3 is CASSEYGGRNYEQYF. In DNA form, the CDR3 reads TGTGCCAGCAGTGAATACGGGGGAAGGAACTACGAGCAGTACTTC.

This chain uses TRBV4-1 with TRBJ2-1; 9 bases map to TRBD2. The V segment lost 4 bases and the J segment 2 bases; nucleotides outside the gene matches: 6. The CDR3 is 16 amino acids. Germline V gene lookup returns CDR1 MGHRA and CDR2 YSYEKL. The CDR3 loop is CASSLLAGLAYNEQFF. For the CDR3, the DNA is TGCGCCAGCAGCCTACTAGCGGGTCTAGCCTACAATGAGCAGTTCTTC.

J is TRBJ1-5 and V is TRBV27; perhaps TRBD1 as D (6 bases). V gave up 1 base and J gave up 1 base, with 11 bases separating them. The germline V gene encodes CDR1 MNHEY and CDR2 SMNVEV (reference sequence). This CDR3 has 16 amino acids. CDR3 residues: CASSLLGQGSNQPQHF. The DNA of the CDR3 is TGTGCCAGCAGTTTATTAGGCCAGGGGAGCAATCAGCCCCAGCATTTT.

This chain uses TRBV7-9 with TRBJ1-1, with 10 bases aligning to TRBD1. The CDR3 extends over 17 amino acids. The germline V gene encodes CDR1 SEHNR and CDR2 FQNEAQ (reference sequence). The V segment lost 5 bases and the J segment 1 base; nucleotides outside the gene matches: 10. The CDR3 loop reads CASSPRQGAETNTEAFF. CDR3 nucleotides: TGTGCCAGCAGCCCAAGACAGGGGGCCGAAACGAACACTGAAGCTTTCTTT.

The chain recombines TRBV10-2 with TRBJ2-7, with TRBD2 identical over 9 bases. From germline, CDR1 is WSHSY and CDR2 SAAADI. Trimming cost V 5 bases and J 7 bases; bases outside gene matches: 15. CDR3 length equals 16 residues. The CDR3 bases are TGCGCCAGCAGTCGTATTAGCGGGGGCTACTACCGAGAGCAGTACTTC. Its protein is CASSRISGGYYREQYF.

This chain connects TRBV27 to TRBJ2-3, with D perhaps matching TRBD1 (6 bases). This CDR3 has 15 amino acids. V was pared by 1 base and J by 2 bases, with 10 bases between. Germline CDR1 reads MNHEY; CDR2 reads SMNVEV (reference sequence). The CDR3 sequence: CASSLWTAPTDTQYF. The CDR3 DNA follows: TGTGCCAGCAGTTTATGGACAGCCCCCACAGATACGCAGTATTTT.

The gene calls are TRBV19 and TRBJ2-2; 8 nucleotides line up with TRBD2. The CDR3 length is 15 residues. J gave up 2 bases and V 5 bases, and 4 bases lay outside the gene matches. From germline, CDR1 is LNHDA and CDR2 SQIVND (reference sequence). In nucleotides, the CDR3 is TGTGCCAGTAGTCCGGGACTAGGAAACACCGGGGAGCTGTTTTTT. It yields the protein CASSPGLGNTGELFF.

The V gene is TRBV2, the J gene TRBJ1-6, with D possibly matching TRBD1 (6 bases). Germline CDR1 SNHLY, CDR2 FYNNEI. This CDR3 contains 14 residues. The ends were cut back, 8 bases at V and 2 bases at J, with 10 bases in the middle. CDR3 loop: CASLQGPYNSPLHF. The CDR3 nucleotides are TGTGCCAGCTTACAGGGACCCTATAATTCACCCCTCCACTTT.

The rearrangement uses TRBV2 and TRBJ2-3; 11 bases match TRBD2. This CDR3 has 18 amino acids. Trimming took 0 bases from V and 2 from J; bases not matched to a gene: 7. Germline assignment: CDR1 SNHLY and CDR2 FYNNEI. The chain's CDR3 is CASSEAGTSGWVTDTQYF. For the CDR3, the DNA is TGTGCCAGCAGTGAAGCTGGGACTAGCGGATGGGTCACAGATACGCAGTATTTT.

The chain joins TRBV5-8 to TRBJ1-1, with TRBD1 identical over 9 bases. The CDR3 has 15 residues. The germline V gene encodes CDR1 SGHTS and CDR2 YDEGEE. V was clipped by 4 bases and J by 4 bases; unmatched bases: 8. CDR3: CASSLNRGPGTEAFF. CDR3 coding DNA: TGTGCCAGCAGCCTAAACAGGGGGCCGGGCACTGAAGCTTTCTTT.

Only one count was recorded for this clone. One end of the junction varies from germline; a read error may be responsible. The gene calls are TRBV6-4 and TRBJ2-1, with 9 bases lining up with TRBD2. Germline V lookup: CDR1 MRHNA, CDR2 SNTAGT. The CDR3 has 15 amino acids. The CDR3 DNA reads TGTGCCAGCCGTGAGAGCGGGGGGCCCTACAATGAGCAGTTCTTC. Translation: CASRESGGPYNEQFF.

The chain joins TRBV14 to TRBJ2-5; D not resolved. CDR3 length equals 13 residues. V lost 2 bases and J lost 6, with 10 bases in between. Germline loops: CDR1 SGHDN, CDR2 FVKESK. CDR3 residues: CASSQPGGKTQYF. Written as DNA, the CDR3 is TGTGCCAGCAGCCAACCGGGTGGCAAGACCCAGTACTTC.

The chain recombines TRBV7-8 with TRBJ1-4, with a tentative D call TRBD1 (6 bases). V lost 0 bases and J 7 bases, leaving 9 bases between the germline ends. This CDR3 comprises 14 residues. Germline CDR1 and CDR2: SGHVS and FQNEAQ. CDR3 nucleotide sequence: TGTGCCAGCAGCTTAGCACAGGGATCTGAAAAACTGTTTTTT. Encoded protein: CASSLAQGSEKLFF.

The chain has TRBV2 and TRBJ2-1; the match to TRBD2 covers 8 bases. Unmatched junction bases numbered 23, after V lost 7 bases and J lost 9 bases. The CDR3 sequence is 18 residues long. Per the germline V gene, CDR1 is SNHLY and CDR2 is FYNNEI. DNA for the CDR3: TGTGCCAGCATTAGGAGTAAGGGACTGGGCGGGGGGTCAGGTGAGCAGTTCTTC. Encoded protein: CASIRSKGLGGGSGEQFF.

This chain joins TRBV4-1 and TRBJ1-5, with 9 bases that match TRBD1. The V gene's germline CDR1 is MGHRA and CDR2 YSYEKL. CDR3 length equals 14 residues. With V trimmed by 3 bases and J by 6 bases, 3 bases remained unmatched. In DNA, the CDR3 is TGCGCCAGCAGCCAGGGACAGGGTAGTCAGCCCCAGCATTTT. This sequence encodes CASSQGQGSQPQHF.

This clone was seen just once. V and J are TRBV19 and TRBJ1-1; D not resolved. Germline V gives CDR1 LNHDA, CDR2 SQIVND (reference sequence). This CDR3 region has 13 residues. The V end lost 1 base, the J end lost 8 bases, and 11 bases lay between the germline ends. As DNA, the CDR3 is TGTGCCAGTAGTATAGGAACTCTTACCGAAGCTTTCTTT. This translates into CASSIGTLTEAFF.

This chain links TRBV29-1 with TRBJ1-2; D gene uncertain. Germline lookup yields CDR1 SQVTM and CDR2 ANQGSEA. The V end lost 6 bases, the J end lost 0 bases, and 11 bases lay between the germline ends. The CDR3 is 13 residues long. This CDR3 reads CSVAGRSNYGYTF. In DNA, the CDR3 is TGCAGCGTGGCGGGCCGGTCTAACTATGGCTACACCTTC.

This clone was recorded once. This sequence joins TRBV7-9 and TRBJ2-7, with D possibly TRBD1 on 6 matching bases. The CDR3 consists of 13 residues. The germline V and J ends were trimmed by 5 bases and 5 bases, with 13 bases remaining between them. In germline, CDR1 is SEHNR, CDR2 FQNEAQ (reference sequence). Here the CDR3 DNA reads TGTGCCAGCAGCCCGGGACAAAACCACGAGCAGTACTTC. Translation: CASSPGQNHEQYF.

The chain uses TRBV19 and TRBJ1-1, with D unresolved. V lost 3 bases and J lost 2, with 7 bases in between. The CDR3 totals 13 residues. Looked up from germline, CDR1 is LNHDA and CDR2 is SQIVND (reference sequence). As DNA, the CDR3 is TGTGCCAGTAGTATCGGTAGTAACACTGAAGCTTTCTTT. It encodes CASSIGSNTEAFF.

This chain joins TRBV7-3 and TRBJ2-2; weak D call: TRBD1 (6 bases). This CDR3 is 13 amino acids long. With 6 bases removed from V and 5 bases from J, the gap between germline ends came to 10 bases. Germline V CDR1 and CDR2: SGHTA, FQGTGA. The DNA for the CDR3 is TGTGCCAGCAGTCGAACAGGGACCGGGGAGCTGTTTTTT. Translated: CASSRTGTGELFF.

The V and J genes are TRBV7-6 and TRBJ2-7; tentatively, D is TRBD2 (6 bases). V lost 5 bases and J 4 bases, leaving 15 bases between the germline ends. The CDR3 is made up of 14 amino acids. Germline V gives CDR1 SGHVS, CDR2 FNYEAQ. Here the CDR3 reads CASSGTLGGYEQYF. Here the CDR3 DNA reads TGTGCCAGCAGCGGGACTCTCGGGGGATACGAGCAGTACTTC.

The chain carries TRBV29-1 and TRBJ1-3; 11 bases agree with TRBD1. Germline CDR1 SQVTM, CDR2 ANQGSEA. The CDR3 consists of 15 residues. Trimming removed 5 bases from V and 0 bases from J; junction bases left unmatched: 3. The DNA of the CDR3 is TGCAGCGTTACCGGGACAGGGGGCTCTGGAAACACCATATATTTT. This translates into CSVTGTGGSGNTIYF.